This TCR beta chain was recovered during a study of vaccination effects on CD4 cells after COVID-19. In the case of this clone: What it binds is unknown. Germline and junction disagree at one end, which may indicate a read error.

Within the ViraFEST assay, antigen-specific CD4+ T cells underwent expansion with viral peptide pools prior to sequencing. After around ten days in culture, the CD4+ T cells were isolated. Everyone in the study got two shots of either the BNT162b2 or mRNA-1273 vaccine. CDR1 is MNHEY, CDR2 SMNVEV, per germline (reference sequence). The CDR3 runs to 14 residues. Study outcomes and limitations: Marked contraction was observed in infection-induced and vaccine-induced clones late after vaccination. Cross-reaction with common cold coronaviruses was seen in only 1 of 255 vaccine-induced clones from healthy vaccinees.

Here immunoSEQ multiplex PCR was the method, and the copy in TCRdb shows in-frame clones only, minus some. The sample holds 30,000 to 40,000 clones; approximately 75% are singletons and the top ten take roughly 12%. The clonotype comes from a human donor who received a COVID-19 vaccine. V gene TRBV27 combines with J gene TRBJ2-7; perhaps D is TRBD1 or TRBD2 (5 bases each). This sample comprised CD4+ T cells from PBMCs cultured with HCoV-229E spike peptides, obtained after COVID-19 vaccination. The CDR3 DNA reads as TGTGCCAGCGGTTTGGGTAGGGGAGAGTACGAGCAGTACTTC. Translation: CASGLGRGEYEQYF.